Shown below are 13 T cell receptor beta chains from a single sample sequenced in a study of graft-versus-host responses after intestinal transplantation listed by TCRdb under 2021. The method behind the library was the immunoSEQ multiplex PCR assay. As stored in TCRdb, this immuneACCESS dataset retains in-frame rearrangements with V and J assigned. A fraction of the clones does not appear; measured against another copy, unresolved V genes explain less than half of the discrepancy, and the remainder lacks a known reason. The sample has about 47,000 clones on record, 90% to 95% of them singletons. Together, the top ten hold roughly 6% of the sample. The source material was PBMCs, sampled more than 750 days after a first intestinal transplant, on the day of a second. Receptors originate from a human patient who received an intestinal transplant, so some T cells may come from the graft donor.

Of note for this clone: The conserved phenylalanine or tryptophan is not found at the CDR3 terminus, so this likely reflects a read error. Because the CDR3's place on the DNA is in doubt, the DNA is left out and the CDR3 is given as listed by TCRdb. V usage is TRBV7-9 and J usage is TRBJ2-7; the DNA was not compared with TRBD2, the D call given in the table. The CDR3 spans 11 residues, counting both ends. Germline CDR1 reads SEHNR; CDR2 reads FQNEAQ (reference sequence). The CDR3 loop is CASSLERNLAL.

This chain connects TRBV5-6 to TRBJ1-1; D remains unclear. This CDR3 is 17 amino acids long. The germline V and J ends were trimmed by 2 bases and 0 bases, with 17 bases remaining between them. CDR1 and CDR2 (germline): SGHDT, YYEEEE. This chain's CDR3 is CASSLSGVSRMNTEAFF. DNA for the CDR3: TGTGCCAGCAGCTTATCGGGAGTGAGTAGGATGAACACTGAAGCTTTCTTT.

The V and J genes are TRBV12-5 and TRBJ2-1; D perhaps matches TRBD1 (6 bases). V dropped 7 bases and J dropped 2 bases, with 15 bases sitting between them. Germline CDR1 is LGHNT and CDR2 is FRNRAP. The CDR3 covers 15 residues. CDR3 coding DNA: TGTGCTAGTGCAAAAGCACAGGGTGCCTACAATGAGCAGTTCTTC. Amino acid sequence: CASAKAQGAYNEQFF.

The chain has TRBV7-3 and TRBJ2-5, with D perhaps matching TRBD2 (5 bases). The V gene lost 2 bases and the J gene lost 4 bases, with 8 bases spanning the gap. Germline V CDR1 and CDR2: SGHTA, FQGTGA. This CDR3 region has 13 residues. CDR3: CASSLVGGETQYF. In nucleotides, the CDR3 is TGTGCCAGCAGCTTAGTTGGAGGAGAGACCCAGTACTTC.

The chain carries TRBV5-1 and TRBJ2-3, with D possibly TRBD2 on 5 matching bases. The germline V gene has CDR1 SGHRS and CDR2 YFSETQ. The CDR3 loop spans 15 amino acids. The V end lost 0 bases, the J end lost 4 bases, and 12 bases lay between the germline ends. CDR3 residues: CASSLVGGRSDTQYF. CDR3 nucleotides: TGCGCCAGCAGCTTGGTGGGTGGGAGATCAGATACGCAGTATTTT.

The rearrangement uses TRBV7-2 and TRBJ2-7, with 9 positions matching TRBD2. The germline V gene encodes CDR1 SGHTA and CDR2 FQGNSA. The CDR3 loop spans 18 amino acids. V was pared by 1 base and J by 1 base, with 11 bases of the junction left unmatched. In DNA form, the CDR3 reads TGTGCCAGCAGCTTAGAAGGCCCGCTAGCGGGATGGTCCTACGAGCAGTACTTC. Protein: CASSLEGPLAGWSYEQYF. The variable domain in full, with the rest retrieved from reference TRBV7-2 and TRBJ2-7, is GAGVSQSPSNKVTEKGKDVELRCDPISGHTALYWYRQSLGQGLEFLIYFQGNSAPDKSGLPSDRFSAERTGGSVSTLTIQRTQQEDSAVYLCASSLEGPLAGWSYEQYFGPGTRLTVT.

The chain carries TRBV7-2 and TRBJ1-5; 9 nucleotides agree with TRBD1. Unmatched junction bases numbered 3, after V lost 5 bases and J lost 1 base. The CDR3 covers 15 residues. Germline V CDR1 and CDR2: SGHTA, FQGNSA. This chain's CDR3 is CASSPTGGSNQPQHF. Here the CDR3 DNA reads TGTGCCAGCAGCCCGACAGGGGGAAGCAATCAGCCCCAGCATTTT.

V gene TRBV7-9 combines with J gene TRBJ2-7; D not resolved. This CDR3 has 14 residues. In germline, CDR1 is SEHNR, CDR2 FQNEAQ (reference sequence). V was shortened by 2 bases and J by 0 bases, with 8 bases between the two germline ends. CDR3 nucleotide sequence: TGTGCCAGCAGCTTAATGCTAGACTCCTACGAGCAGTACTTC. It codes for CASSLMLDSYEQYF.

This clone was seen a single time. This chain joins TRBV11-1 and TRBJ2-5; D tentatively fits TRBD1 or TRBD2 (6 bases each). Germline CDR1 and CDR2: SGHAT and FQDESV (reference sequence). The CDR3 extends over 14 amino acids. V gave up 3 bases and J gave up 4 bases, with 12 bases separating them. The CDR3, as DNA: TGTGCCAGCAGCTTTGACGGGGGCGGAGAGACCCAGTACTTC. This translates into CASSFDGGGETQYF.

The chain has TRBV9 and TRBJ2-1; 10 nucleotides match TRBD2. Germline V gene sequence: CDR1 SGDLS, CDR2 YYNGEE. The CDR3 spans 16 residues. The V and J ends lost 0 bases and 7 bases, in that order; junction bases with no gene match: 7. CDR3 region: CASSVGLAGEWNEQFF. CDR3 bases: TGTGCCAGCAGCGTAGGGCTAGCGGGAGAATGGAATGAGCAGTTCTTC.

The V and J genes are TRBV29-1 and TRBJ2-7; 8 bases line up with TRBD2. Germline CDR1 reads SQVTM; CDR2 reads ANQGSEA. Losses at the gene ends were 3 bases for V and 1 base for J; bases not matched to a gene: 2. There are 13 residues in the CDR3. The CDR3 protein is CSVERGDSYEQYF. CDR3 bases: TGCAGCGTTGAGCGGGGGGATTCCTACGAGCAGTACTTC.

Regarding this clone: This specimen includes other DNA sequences encoding the same CDR3. The rearrangement uses TRBV9 and TRBJ2-7; D possibly corresponds to TRBD1 (6 bases). Per germline, CDR1 SGDLS and CDR2 YYNGEE. V lost 0 bases, J lost 4 bases, and 11 bases lay in between. The CDR3 consists of 14 residues. CDR3 DNA: TGTGCCAGCAGCGTAGAGGGCCAGGGGTACGAGCAGTACTTC. Its translation is CASSVEGQGYEQYF.

Written as DNA, the CDR3 is TGTGCCAGCAGTCCGCACGACAGCTATGGCTATGGCTACACCTTC. This translates into CASSPHDSYGYGYTF. This rearrangement joins TRBV28 to TRBJ1-2, with a weak D call TRBD1 (5 bases). Germline values: CDR1 MDHEN, CDR2 SYDVKM. V dropped 5 bases and J dropped 4 bases, with 17 bases sitting between them. The CDR3 is 15 amino acids.